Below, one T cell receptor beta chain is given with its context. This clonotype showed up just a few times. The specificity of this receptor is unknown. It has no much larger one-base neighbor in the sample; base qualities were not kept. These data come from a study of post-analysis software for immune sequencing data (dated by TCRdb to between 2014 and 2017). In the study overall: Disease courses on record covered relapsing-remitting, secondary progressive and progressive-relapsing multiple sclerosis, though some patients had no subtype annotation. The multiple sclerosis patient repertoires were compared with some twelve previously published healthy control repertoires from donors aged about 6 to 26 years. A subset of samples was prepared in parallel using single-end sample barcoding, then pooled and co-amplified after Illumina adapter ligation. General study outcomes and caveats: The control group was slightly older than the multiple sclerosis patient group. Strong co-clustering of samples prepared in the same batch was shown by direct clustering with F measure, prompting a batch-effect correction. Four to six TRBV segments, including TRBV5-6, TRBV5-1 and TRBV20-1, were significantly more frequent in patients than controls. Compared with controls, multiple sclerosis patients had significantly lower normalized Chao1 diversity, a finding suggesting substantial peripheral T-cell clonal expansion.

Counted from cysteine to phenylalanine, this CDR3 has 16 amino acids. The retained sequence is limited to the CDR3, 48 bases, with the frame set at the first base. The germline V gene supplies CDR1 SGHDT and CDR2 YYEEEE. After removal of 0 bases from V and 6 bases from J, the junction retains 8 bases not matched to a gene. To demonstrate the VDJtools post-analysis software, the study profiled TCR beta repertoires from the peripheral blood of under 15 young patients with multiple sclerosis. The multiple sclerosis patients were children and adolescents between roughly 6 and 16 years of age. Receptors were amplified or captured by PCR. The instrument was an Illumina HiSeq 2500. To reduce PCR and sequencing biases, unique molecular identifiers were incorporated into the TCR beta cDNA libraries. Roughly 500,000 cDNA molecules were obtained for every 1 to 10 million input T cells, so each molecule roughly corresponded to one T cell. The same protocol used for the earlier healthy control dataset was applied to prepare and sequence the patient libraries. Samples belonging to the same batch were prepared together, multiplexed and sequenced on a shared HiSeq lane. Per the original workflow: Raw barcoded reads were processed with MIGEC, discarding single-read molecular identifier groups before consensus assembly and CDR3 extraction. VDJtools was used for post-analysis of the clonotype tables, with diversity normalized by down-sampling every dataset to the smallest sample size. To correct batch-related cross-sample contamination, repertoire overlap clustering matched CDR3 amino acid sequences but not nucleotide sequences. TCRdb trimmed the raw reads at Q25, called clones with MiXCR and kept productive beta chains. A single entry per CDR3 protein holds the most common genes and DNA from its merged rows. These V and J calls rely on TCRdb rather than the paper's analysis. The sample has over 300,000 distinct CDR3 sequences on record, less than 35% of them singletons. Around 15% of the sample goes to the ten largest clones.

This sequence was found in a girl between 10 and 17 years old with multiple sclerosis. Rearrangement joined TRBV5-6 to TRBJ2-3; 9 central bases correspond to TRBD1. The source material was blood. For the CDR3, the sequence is CASSLAGGQGFDTQYF. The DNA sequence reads TGTGCCAGCAGCTTGGCCGGGGGACAGGGTTTTGATACGCAGTATTTT. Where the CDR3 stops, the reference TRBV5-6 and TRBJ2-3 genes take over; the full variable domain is DAGVTQSPTHLIKTRGQQVTLRCSPKSGHDTVSWYQQALGQGPQFIFQYYEEEERQRGNFPDRFSGHQFPNYSSELNVNALLLGDSALYLCASSLAGGQGFDTQYFGPGTRLTVL.